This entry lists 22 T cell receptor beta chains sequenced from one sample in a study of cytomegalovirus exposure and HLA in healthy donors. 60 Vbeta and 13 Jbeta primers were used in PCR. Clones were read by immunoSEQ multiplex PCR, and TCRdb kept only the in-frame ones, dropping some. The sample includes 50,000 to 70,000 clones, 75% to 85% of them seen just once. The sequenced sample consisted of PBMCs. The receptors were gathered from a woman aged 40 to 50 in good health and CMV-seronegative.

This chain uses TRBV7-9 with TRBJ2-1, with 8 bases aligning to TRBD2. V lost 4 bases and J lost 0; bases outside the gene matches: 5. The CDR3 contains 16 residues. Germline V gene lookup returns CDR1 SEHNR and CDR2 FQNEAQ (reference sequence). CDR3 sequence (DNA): TGTGCCAGCAGCTCCGTAGCGGGGACCTCCTACAATGAGCAGTTCTTC. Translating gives CASSSVAGTSYNEQFF.

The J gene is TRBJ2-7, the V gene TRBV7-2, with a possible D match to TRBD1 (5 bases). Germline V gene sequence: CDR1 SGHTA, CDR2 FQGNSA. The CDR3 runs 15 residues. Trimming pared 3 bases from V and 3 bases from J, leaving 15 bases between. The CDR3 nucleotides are TGTGCCAGCAGCTTTTCGTCGGACAAAGGCTACGAGCAGTACTTC. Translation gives CASSFSSDKGYEQYF.

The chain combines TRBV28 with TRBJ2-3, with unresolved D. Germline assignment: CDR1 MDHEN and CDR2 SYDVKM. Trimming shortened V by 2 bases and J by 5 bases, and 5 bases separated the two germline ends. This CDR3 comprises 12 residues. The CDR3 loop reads CASSLKLDTQYF. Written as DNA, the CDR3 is TGTGCCAGCAGTTTAAAGCTAGATACGCAGTATTTT.

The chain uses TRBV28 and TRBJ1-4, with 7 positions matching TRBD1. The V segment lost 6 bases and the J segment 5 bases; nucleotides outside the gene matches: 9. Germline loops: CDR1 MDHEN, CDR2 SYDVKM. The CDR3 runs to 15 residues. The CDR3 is CASSRVTGSNEKLFF. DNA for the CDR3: TGTGCCAGCAGCCGGGTGACAGGGTCAAATGAAAAACTGTTTTTT.

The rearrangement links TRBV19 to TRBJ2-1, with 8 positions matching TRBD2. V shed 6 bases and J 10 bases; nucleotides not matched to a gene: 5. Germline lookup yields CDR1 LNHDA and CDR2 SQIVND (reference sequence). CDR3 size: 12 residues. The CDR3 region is CASRLPSGEQFF. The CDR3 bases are TGTGCCAGTAGGCTTCCTAGCGGGGAGCAGTTCTTC.

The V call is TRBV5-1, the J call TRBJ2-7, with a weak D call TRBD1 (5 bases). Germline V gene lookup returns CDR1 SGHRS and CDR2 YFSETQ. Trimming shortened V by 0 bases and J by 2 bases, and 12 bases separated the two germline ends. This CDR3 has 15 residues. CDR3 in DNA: TGCGCCAGCAGCTTGGCCCAGGGCGCTACCTACGAGCAGTACTTC. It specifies CASSLAQGATYEQYF.

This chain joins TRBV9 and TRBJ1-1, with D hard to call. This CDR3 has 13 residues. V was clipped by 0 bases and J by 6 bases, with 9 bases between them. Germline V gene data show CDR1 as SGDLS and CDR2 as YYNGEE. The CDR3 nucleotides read TGTGCCAGCAGCGTAGCAGGCCGATCTGAAGCTTTCTTT. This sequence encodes CASSVAGRSEAFF.

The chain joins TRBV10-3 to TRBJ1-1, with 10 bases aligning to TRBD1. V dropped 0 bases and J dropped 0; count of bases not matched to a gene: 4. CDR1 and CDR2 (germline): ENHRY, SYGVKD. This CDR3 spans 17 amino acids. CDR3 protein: CAISESTGGDMNTEAFF. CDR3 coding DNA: TGTGCCATCAGTGAGTCGACAGGGGGCGACATGAACACTGAAGCTTTCTTT.

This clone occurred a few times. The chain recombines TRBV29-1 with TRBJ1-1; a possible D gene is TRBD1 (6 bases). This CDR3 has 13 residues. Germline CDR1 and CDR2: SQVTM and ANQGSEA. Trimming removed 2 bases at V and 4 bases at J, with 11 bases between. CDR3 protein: CSVESGGGTEAFF. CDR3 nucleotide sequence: TGCAGCGTTGAATCGGGAGGGGGCACTGAAGCTTTCTTT.

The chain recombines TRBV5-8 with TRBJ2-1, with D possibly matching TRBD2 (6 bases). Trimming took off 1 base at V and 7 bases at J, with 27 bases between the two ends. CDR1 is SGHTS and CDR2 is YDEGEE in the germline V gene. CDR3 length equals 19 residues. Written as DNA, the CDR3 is TGTGCCAGCAGCTTGAGGGGTAGCGGTAGCAAGGCCAGAGGGAATGAGCAGTTCTTC. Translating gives CASSLRGSGSKARGNEQFF.

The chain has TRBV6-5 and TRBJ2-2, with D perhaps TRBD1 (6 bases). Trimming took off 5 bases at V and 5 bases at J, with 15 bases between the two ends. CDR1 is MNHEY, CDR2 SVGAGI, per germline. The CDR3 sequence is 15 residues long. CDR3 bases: TGTGCCAGCAGTAGCAAGACAGGTGGGACCGGGGAGCTGTTTTTT. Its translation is CASSSKTGGTGELFF.

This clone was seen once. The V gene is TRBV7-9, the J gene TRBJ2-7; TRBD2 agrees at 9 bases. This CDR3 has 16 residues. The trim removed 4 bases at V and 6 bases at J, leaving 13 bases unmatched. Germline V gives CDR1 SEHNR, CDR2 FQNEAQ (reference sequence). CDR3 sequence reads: CASSSSAAAGGIEQYF. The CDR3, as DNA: TGTGCCAGCAGCTCCTCGGCGGCGGCGGGAGGGATCGAGCAGTACTTC. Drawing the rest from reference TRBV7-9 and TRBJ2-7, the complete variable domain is DTGVSQNPRHKITKRGQNVTFRCDPISEHNRLYWYRQTLGQGPEFLTYFQNEAQLEKSRLLSDRFSAERPKGSFSTLEIQRTEQGDSAMYLCASSSSAAAGGIEQYFGPGTRLTVT.

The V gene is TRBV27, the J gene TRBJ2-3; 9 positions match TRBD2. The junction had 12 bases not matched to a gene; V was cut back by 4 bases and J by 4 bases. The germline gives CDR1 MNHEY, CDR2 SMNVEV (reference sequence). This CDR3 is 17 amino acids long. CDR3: CASSSQASGKWADTQYF. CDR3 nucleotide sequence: TGTGCCAGCAGTTCTCAGGCTAGCGGGAAATGGGCAGATACGCAGTATTTT.

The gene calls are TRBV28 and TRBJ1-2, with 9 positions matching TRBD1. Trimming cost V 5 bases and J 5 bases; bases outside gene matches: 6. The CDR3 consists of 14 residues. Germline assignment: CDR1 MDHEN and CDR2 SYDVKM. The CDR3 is CASSTGQGSYGYTF. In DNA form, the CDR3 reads TGTGCCAGCAGTACCGGACAGGGGTCGTATGGCTACACCTTC.

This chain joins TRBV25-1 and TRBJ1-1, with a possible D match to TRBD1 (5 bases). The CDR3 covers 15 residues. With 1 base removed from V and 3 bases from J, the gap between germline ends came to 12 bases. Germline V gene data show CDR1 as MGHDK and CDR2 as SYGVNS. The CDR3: CASSESSGRDTEAFF. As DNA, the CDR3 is TGTGCCAGCAGTGAATCCTCAGGGAGGGACACTGAAGCTTTCTTT.

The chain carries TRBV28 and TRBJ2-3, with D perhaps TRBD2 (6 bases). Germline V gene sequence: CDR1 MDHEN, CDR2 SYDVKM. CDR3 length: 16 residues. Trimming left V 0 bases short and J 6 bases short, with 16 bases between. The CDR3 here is CASSLWGGAFEDTQYF. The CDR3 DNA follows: TGTGCCAGCAGTTTATGGGGCGGGGCCTTTGAGGATACGCAGTATTTT. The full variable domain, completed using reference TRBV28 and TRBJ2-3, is DVKVTQSSRYLVKRTGEKVFLECVQDMDHENMFWYRQDPGLGLRLIYFSYDVKMKEKGDIPEGYSVSREKKERFSLILESASTNQTSMYLCASSLWGGAFEDTQYFGPGTRLTVL.

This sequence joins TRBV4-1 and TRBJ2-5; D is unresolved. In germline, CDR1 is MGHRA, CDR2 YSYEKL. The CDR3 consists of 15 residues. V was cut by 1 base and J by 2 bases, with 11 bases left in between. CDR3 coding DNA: TGCGCCAGCAGCCAAGGGTTCACAGCTCAAGAGACCCAGTACTTC. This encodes CASSQGFTAQETQYF.

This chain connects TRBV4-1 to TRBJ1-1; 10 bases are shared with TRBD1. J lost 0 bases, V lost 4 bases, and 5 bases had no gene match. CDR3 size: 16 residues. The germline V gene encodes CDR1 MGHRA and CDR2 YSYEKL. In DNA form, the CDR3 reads TGCGCCAGCAGCCCGGGACAGGGGCCCATGAACACTGAAGCTTTCTTT. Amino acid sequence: CASSPGQGPMNTEAFF.

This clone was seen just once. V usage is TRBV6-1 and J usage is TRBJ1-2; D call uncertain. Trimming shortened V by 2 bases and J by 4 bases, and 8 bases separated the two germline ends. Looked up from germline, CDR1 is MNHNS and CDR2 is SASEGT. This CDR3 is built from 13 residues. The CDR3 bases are TGTGCCAGCAGTGAAAGGAACAGCTATGGCTACACCTTC. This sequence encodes CASSERNSYGYTF.

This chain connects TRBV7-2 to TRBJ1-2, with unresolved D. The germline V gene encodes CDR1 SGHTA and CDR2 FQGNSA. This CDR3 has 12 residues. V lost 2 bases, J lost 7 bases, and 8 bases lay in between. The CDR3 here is CASSLPSVGYTF. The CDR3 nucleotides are TGTGCCAGCAGCTTACCATCAGTTGGCTACACCTTC.

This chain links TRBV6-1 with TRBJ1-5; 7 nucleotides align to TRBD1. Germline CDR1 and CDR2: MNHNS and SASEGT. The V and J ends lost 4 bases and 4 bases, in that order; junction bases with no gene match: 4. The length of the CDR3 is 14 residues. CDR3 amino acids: CASSVLDRNQPQHF. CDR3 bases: TGTGCCAGCAGTGTCCTGGACAGGAATCAGCCCCAGCATTTT.

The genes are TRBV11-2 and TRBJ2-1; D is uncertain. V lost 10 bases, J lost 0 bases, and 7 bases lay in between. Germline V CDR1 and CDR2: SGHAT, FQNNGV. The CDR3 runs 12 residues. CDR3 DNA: TGTGCCACTCGGAGCTCCTACAATGAGCAGTTCTTC. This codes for CATRSSYNEQFF.